Shown below are 11 T cell receptor beta chains from a single sample sequenced in a study of cytotoxic CD8 clonotypes in ibrutinib-treated CLL. TCRdb's copy holds only in-frame clones and misses some; the assay was immunoSEQ multiplex PCR. Of over 110,000 clones listed, 85% to 95% are singletons. Sequencing was performed on PBMCs, taken after 12 months of ibrutinib treatment. The receptors originated from a human donor with chronic lymphocytic leukemia.

The chain has TRBV7-9 and TRBJ1-4, with no clear D. Trimming took 6 bases from V and 7 from J, leaving 18 bases between them. This CDR3 spans 15 amino acids. The V gene's germline CDR1 is SEHNR and CDR2 FQNEAQ (reference sequence). The CDR3: CASSPRPSEVEKLFF. The CDR3 DNA reads TGTGCCAGCAGTCCCCGGCCGTCCGAGGTTGAAAAACTGTTTTTT.

J is TRBJ1-5 and V is TRBV2; TRBD1 matches at 7 bases. This CDR3 is built from 16 residues. Losses at the gene ends were 3 bases for V and 6 bases for J; bases not matched to a gene: 11. Germline CDR1 SNHLY, CDR2 FYNNEI. The CDR3 loop reads CASSDAPGGSVQPQHF. CDR3 DNA sequence: TGTGCCAGCAGTGATGCCCCAGGGGGATCCGTTCAGCCCCAGCATTTT. Full variable domain (remainder filled in from reference TRBV2 and TRBJ1-5): EPEVTQTPSHQVTQMGQEVILRCVPISNHLYFYWYRQILGQKVEFLVSFYNNEISEKSEIFDDQFSVERPDGSNFTLKIRSTKLEDSAMYFCASSDAPGGSVQPQHFGDGTRLSIL.

V is TRBV6-5 and J is TRBJ2-3, with D possibly matching TRBD2 (6 bases). The CDR3 contains 14 residues. The germline V and J ends were trimmed by 7 bases and 6 bases, with 17 bases remaining between them. CDR1 and CDR2 from the germline V gene are MNHEY and SVGAGI. In DNA form, the CDR3 reads TGTGCCAGCACCCCCTTGAGGGAGGTGGATACGCAGTATTTT. Translated, it gives CASTPLREVDTQYF.

The CDR3 sequence is CSVEVLASGSDEQYF. The CDR3, as DNA: TGCAGCGTTGAAGTTTTGGCTAGCGGGAGTGACGAGCAGTACTTC. The V gene is TRBV29-1, the J gene TRBJ2-7, with 10 bases fitting TRBD2. CDR3 length: 15 amino acids. V shed 1 base, J shed 5 bases, and the junction held 8 bases outside the gene matches. CDR1 and CDR2 from the germline V gene are SQVTM and ANQGSEA.

This sequence joins TRBV5-1 and TRBJ2-3; D gene unclear. The CDR3 runs to 14 residues. Trimming shortened V by 4 bases and J by 2 bases, and 11 bases separated the two germline ends. The V gene's germline CDR1 is SGHRS and CDR2 YFSETQ. The CDR3 reads CASSDGKATDTQYF. The CDR3 bases are TGCGCCAGCAGCGACGGAAAAGCCACAGATACGCAGTATTTT. The variable domain in full, with the rest retrieved from reference TRBV5-1 and TRBJ2-3, is KAGVTQTPRYLIKTRGQQVTLSCSPISGHRSVSWYQQTPGQGLQFLFEYFSETQRNKGNFPGRFSGRQFSNSRSEMNVSTLELGDSALYLCASSDGKATDTQYFGPGTRLTVL.

The rearrangement uses TRBV6-5 and TRBJ2-7; weak D call: TRBD1 (6 bases). The V gene's germline CDR1 is MNHEY and CDR2 SVGAGI. This CDR3 contains 16 residues. V was clipped by 2 bases and J by 0 bases, with 14 bases between them. Here the CDR3 DNA reads TGTGCCAGCAGTTACCGGAACAGGGAGCGCTCCTACGAGCAGTACTTC. It codes for CASSYRNRERSYEQYF.

V gene TRBV30 combines with J gene TRBJ1-4; D gene ambiguous. Trimming took 8 bases from V and 8 from J, leaving 21 bases between them. Germline-derived CDR1 and CDR2 are GTSNPN and SVGIG (reference sequence). The CDR3 is 14 residues long. The CDR3 loop reads CAGNPGAGQEKLFF. The DNA of the CDR3 is TGTGCCGGGAACCCGGGCGCCGGGCAGGAAAAACTGTTTTTT. The whole variable domain, remainder taken from reference TRBV30 and TRBJ1-4, is SQTIHQWPATLVQPVGSPLSLECTVEGTSNPNLYWYRQAAGRGLQLLFYSVGIGQISSEVPQNLSASRPQDRQFILSSKKLLLSDSGFYLCAGNPGAGQEKLFFGSGTQLSVL.

This chain links TRBV18 with TRBJ2-6, with 11 bases matching TRBD1. With V trimmed by 2 bases and J by 0 bases, 0 bases remained unmatched. The V gene's germline CDR1 is KGHSH and CDR2 LQKENI. This CDR3 contains 17 residues. The CDR3 protein is CASSPGTGGSGANVLTF. Here the CDR3 DNA reads TGTGCCAGCTCACCAGGGACAGGGGGCTCTGGGGCCAACGTCCTGACTTTC.

The chain uses TRBV19 and TRBJ1-1; tentatively, D is TRBD1 (5 bases). The CDR3 runs to 13 residues. CDR1 is LNHDA, CDR2 SQIVND, per germline (reference sequence). V was shortened by 7 bases and J by 4 bases, with 13 bases between the two germline ends. CDR3 in amino acids: CASIPDGGTEAFF. The CDR3 region has the DNA TGTGCCAGTATCCCGGACGGGGGCACTGAAGCTTTCTTT.

The V call is TRBV4-2, the J call TRBJ2-7; D is perhaps TRBD1 (5 bases). Trimming stripped 0 bases from V and 5 bases from J, with 8 bases between. This CDR3 has 13 amino acids. Looked up from germline, CDR1 is LGHNA and CDR2 is YNFKEQ. DNA for the CDR3: TGTGCCAGCAGCCAAGAACTGGGGCACGAGCAGTACTTC. Translating gives CASSQELGHEQYF.

V gene TRBV5-6 combines with J gene TRBJ2-5; D is unresolved. The CDR3 totals 16 residues. Deletions cut 0 bases from V and 3 bases from J, with 15 bases between. Germline-derived CDR1 and CDR2 are SGHDT and YYEEEE. This CDR3 reads CASSLVVLSEEETQYF. DNA for the CDR3: TGTGCCAGCAGCTTGGTGGTTTTGTCAGAGGAAGAGACCCAGTACTTC.